The T cell receptor (beta chain) under discussion was sequenced for a study of T cells after somatic rescue of genetic block. This CDR3 spans 13 amino acids. The V segment lost 6 bases and the J segment 7 bases; nucleotides outside the gene matches: 6. From germline, CDR1 is MNHEY and CDR2 SMNVEV (reference sequence). The repertoire was sequenced with immunoSEQ multiplex PCR; TCRdb's copy has only in-frame clones and lacks some. The sample has approximately 65,000 clones, 85% to 95% seen once. Sequencing input: peripheral blood mononuclear cells (PBMCs). This TCR derives from a man in his forties. This sequence joins TRBV27 and TRBJ1-5, with 7 nucleotides matching TRBD1. The CDR3 DNA reads TGTGCCAGCAGCCAACAGGGGTCGCAGCCCCAGCATTTT. Encoded protein: CASSQQGSQPQHF.